Listed below are T cell receptor beta chains from one sample, sequenced in a study of blood T cells in healthy people across ages. TCRdb reprocessed the 5' RACE reads via MiXCR and lists one record per CDR3 protein. This sample has roughly 800,000 distinct CDR3 sequences, with about 36% found just once. The sequenced material came from blood. These receptors were obtained from a man aged 18 to 29 in good health. The conserved cysteine and the conserved F or W are not part of the CDR3 here. Each record gives: CDR3 protein, J gene, clone size, V gene. For some rows the clone size is stated as once, few or many, or as a class when expanded; others skip it.

CDR3: ASSLVGSTSDTQY
J: TRBJ2-3
size: many
V: TRBV12-3/TRBV12-4

CDR3: ASSTHRGNTEAF
J: TRBJ1-1
size: few
V: TRBV12-3/TRBV12-4

CDR3: SASTAQGPSYEQY
J: .
size: .
V: TRBV20-1

CDR3: SARSPGTASYEQY
J: TRBJ2-7
size: few
V: TRBV20-1

CDR3: ASSHSGGGQPQH
J: TRBJ1-5
size: .
V: TRBV5-1

CDR3: ATSRGTTNTDTQY
J: TRBJ2-3
size: few
V: TRBV15

CDR3: ASSLVVRSGTYTEAF
J: TRBJ1-1
size: few
V: TRBV7-2

CDR3: AWRDGGEAF
J: TRBJ1-1
size: few
V: TRBV30

CDR3: ASTGRPYEQY
J: TRBJ2-7
size: .
V: TRBV2

CDR3: SARRDLDTQY
J: TRBJ2-3
size: .
V: TRBV20-1

CDR3: ASSDGSTGGTGELF
J: TRBJ2-2
size: once
V: TRBV9

CDR3: ATSRDRELDNYKNIQY
J: TRBJ2-4
size: many
V: TRBV15

CDR3: ASSDPGQGLVYGYT
J: TRBJ1-2
size: many
V: TRBV7-3

CDR3: ASSLEDRLNTEAF
J: TRBJ1-1
size: few
V: TRBV7-9

CDR3: ASSQGQGLDEKLF
J: TRBJ1-4
size: few
V: TRBV4-3

CDR3: ASSRDVPGLAGKRYEQY
J: TRBJ2-7
size: .
V: TRBV6-1

CDR3: ASSLYVDTQY
J: TRBJ2-3
size: .
V: TRBV5-1

CDR3: SAEYPGPWYNKQF
J: TRBJ2-1
size: .
V: TRBV20-1

CDR3: ASSAGTGAYNEQF
J: TRBJ2-1
size: many
V: TRBV12-3/TRBV12-4

CDR3: ASSQDTDPYNEQF
J: TRBJ2-1
size: few
V: TRBV3-1

CDR3: ASRTGGSYNEQF
J: TRBJ2-1
size: few
V: TRBV25-1

CDR3: ASSLVHRQGEAF
J: TRBJ1-1
size: .
V: TRBV7-2

CDR3: AISAVDLGDTQY
J: TRBJ2-3
size: many
V: TRBV10-3

CDR3: ASSSGQGATYNEQF
J: TRBJ2-1
size: .
V: TRBV6-1

CDR3: ASSHIQEENYGYT
J: TRBJ1-2
size: .
V: TRBV3-1

CDR3: ASSLSFRNRDYGYT
J: TRBJ1-2
size: .
V: TRBV13

CDR3: ASSQLDGHTSNQPQH
J: TRBJ1-5
size: few
V: TRBV16

CDR3: SAAIGTEAF
J: TRBJ1-1
size: .
V: TRBV20-1

CDR3: ASNRVGETQY
J: TRBJ2-5
size: .
V: TRBV21-1

CDR3: SARDPQGRYGYT
J: TRBJ1-2
size: many
V: TRBV20-1

CDR3: SAIGAYNSPLH
J: TRBJ1-6
size: .
V: TRBV20-1

CDR3: ASSFEGSGYNEQF
J: TRBJ2-1
size: .
V: TRBV7-9

CDR3: SASPSGNTEAF
J: TRBJ1-1
size: .
V: TRBV20-1

CDR3: ASSYVAGTGEGTQY
J: TRBJ2-3
size: .
V: TRBV9

CDR3: ARSLAGFDGYT
J: TRBJ1-2
size: .
V: TRBV7-2

CDR3: ASSSRTQGRGGTDTQY
J: TRBJ2-3
size: many
V: TRBV5-1

CDR3: ASSLSEQGAWTEAF
J: TRBJ1-1
size: few
V: TRBV27

CDR3: ASRAETVNYGYT
J: TRBJ1-2
size: few
V: TRBV2

CDR3: ASSRGTGENQPQH
J: TRBJ1-5
size: .
V: TRBV19

CDR3: ASSLRGQANQPQH
J: TRBJ1-5
size: .
V: TRBV5-6

CDR3: SARPSEGWSLGETQY
J: TRBJ2-5
size: .
V: TRBV20-1

CDR3: ASSQGARLLDTQY
J: TRBJ2-3
size: .
V: TRBV4-1

CDR3: ASREQGTGELF
J: TRBJ2-2
size: .
V: TRBV7-2

CDR3: ASSPLTGTTDTQY
J: TRBJ2-3
size: many
V: TRBV27

CDR3: ASTPGGLVGTQY
J: TRBJ2-3
size: .
V: TRBV7-2

CDR3: ASSLKGTGPHGKLF
J: TRBJ1-4
size: .
V: TRBV12-3/TRBV12-4

CDR3: SVRTGTDRSPLH
J: TRBJ1-6
size: .
V: TRBV29-1